The clone carrying this T cell receptor (beta chain) was found once. This CDR3 is also generated by other DNA sequences in the sample. Repertoires were generated with immunoSEQ multiplex PCR, while TCRdb's copy carries only in-frame clones and drops some. In the table there are tens of thousands of clones, approximately 75% of which are singletons. The data were taken from a study of blood T cell repertoires in COVID-19. The J segment lost 4 bases and the V segment lost 1 base, leaving 4 bases of the junction unmatched. The CDR3 sequence is 14 residues long. Germline V gene data show CDR1 as MNHNS and CDR2 as SASEGT.

V usage is TRBV6-1 and J usage is TRBJ2-7; 7 bases agree with TRBD1. This sequence was found in a human donor in a cohort sampled during active COVID-19. Source material: peripheral blood. CDR3 DNA sequence: TGTGCCAGCAGTGAAGGAGGGGGCAGTTACGAGCAGTACTTC. Protein: CASSEGGGSYEQYF.